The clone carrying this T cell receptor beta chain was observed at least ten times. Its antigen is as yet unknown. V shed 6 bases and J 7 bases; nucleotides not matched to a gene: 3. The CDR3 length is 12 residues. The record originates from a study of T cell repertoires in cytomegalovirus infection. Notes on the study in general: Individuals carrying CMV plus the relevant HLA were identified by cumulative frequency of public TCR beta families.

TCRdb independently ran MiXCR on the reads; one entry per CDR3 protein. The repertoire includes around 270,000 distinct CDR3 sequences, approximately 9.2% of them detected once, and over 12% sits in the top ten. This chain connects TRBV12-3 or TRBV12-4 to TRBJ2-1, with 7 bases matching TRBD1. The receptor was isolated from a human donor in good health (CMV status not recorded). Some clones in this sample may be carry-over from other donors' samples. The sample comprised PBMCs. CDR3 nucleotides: TGTGCCAGCAGCTTGGACAGGAATGAGCAGTTCTTC. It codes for CASSLDRNEQFF.